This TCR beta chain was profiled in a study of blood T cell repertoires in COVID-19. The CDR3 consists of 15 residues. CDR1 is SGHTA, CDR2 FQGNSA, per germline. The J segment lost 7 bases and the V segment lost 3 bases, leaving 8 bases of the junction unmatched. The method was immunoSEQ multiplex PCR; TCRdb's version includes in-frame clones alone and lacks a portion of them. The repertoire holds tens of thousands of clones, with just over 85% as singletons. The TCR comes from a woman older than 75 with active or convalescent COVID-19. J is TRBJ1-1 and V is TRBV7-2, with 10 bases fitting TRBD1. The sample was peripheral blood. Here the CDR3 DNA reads TGTGCCAGCAGCTTCCTCGGGACAGGGGAGGGTGAAGCTTTCTTT. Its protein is CASSFLGTGEGEAFF.